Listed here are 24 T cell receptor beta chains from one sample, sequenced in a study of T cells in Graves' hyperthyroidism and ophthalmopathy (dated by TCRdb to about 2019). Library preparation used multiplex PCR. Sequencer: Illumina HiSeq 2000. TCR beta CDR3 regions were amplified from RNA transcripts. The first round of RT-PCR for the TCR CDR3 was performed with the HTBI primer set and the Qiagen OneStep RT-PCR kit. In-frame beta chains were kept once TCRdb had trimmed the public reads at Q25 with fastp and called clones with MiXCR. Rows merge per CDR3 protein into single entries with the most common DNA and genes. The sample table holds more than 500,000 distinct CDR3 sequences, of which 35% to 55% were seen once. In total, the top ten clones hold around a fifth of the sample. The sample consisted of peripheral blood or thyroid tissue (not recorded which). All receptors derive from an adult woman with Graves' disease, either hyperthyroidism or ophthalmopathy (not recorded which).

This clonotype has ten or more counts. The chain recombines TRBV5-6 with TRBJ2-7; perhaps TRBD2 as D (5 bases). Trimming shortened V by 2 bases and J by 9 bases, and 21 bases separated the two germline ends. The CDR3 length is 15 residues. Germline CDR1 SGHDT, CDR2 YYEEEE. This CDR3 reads CASSFDFPLEDGQYF. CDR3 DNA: TGTGCCAGCAGCTTTGATTTTCCGTTGGAGGACGGGCAGTACTTC.

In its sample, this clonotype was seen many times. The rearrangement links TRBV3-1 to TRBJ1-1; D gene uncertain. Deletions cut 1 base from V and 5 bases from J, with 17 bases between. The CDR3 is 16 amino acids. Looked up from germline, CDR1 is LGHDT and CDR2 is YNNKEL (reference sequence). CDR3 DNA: TGTGCCAGCAGCCAAGGGGCGTCGAAAATGTGGACTGAAGCTTTCTTT. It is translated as CASSQGASKMWTEAFF.

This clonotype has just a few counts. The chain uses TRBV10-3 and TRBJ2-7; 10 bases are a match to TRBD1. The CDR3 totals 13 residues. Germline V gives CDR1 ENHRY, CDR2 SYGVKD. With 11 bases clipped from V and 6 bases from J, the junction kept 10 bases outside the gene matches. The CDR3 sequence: CALGGQGFVEQYF. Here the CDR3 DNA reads TGTGCCCTAGGGGGACAGGGGTTTGTCGAGCAGTACTTC.

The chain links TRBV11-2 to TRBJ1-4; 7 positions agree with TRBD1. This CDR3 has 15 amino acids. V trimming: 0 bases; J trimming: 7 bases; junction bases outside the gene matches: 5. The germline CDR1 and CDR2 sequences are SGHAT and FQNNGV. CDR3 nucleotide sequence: TGTGCCAGCAGCTTAGAGCTCACAGGGGTTGAAAAACTGTTTTTT. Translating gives CASSLELTGVEKLFF.

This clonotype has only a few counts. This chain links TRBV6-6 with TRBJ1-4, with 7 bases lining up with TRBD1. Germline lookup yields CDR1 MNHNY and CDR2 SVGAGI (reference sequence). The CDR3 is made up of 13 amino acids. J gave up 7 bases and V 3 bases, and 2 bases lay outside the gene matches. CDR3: CASSYTGVEKLFF. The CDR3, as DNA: TGTGCCAGCAGTTATACAGGGGTTGAAAAACTGTTTTTT.

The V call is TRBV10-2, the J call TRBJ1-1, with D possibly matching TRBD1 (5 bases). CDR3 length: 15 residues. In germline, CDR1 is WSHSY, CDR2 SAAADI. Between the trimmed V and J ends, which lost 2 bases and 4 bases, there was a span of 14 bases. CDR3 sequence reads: CASSEVTGIFTEAFF. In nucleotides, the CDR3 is TGCGCCAGCAGTGAGGTCACAGGTATATTCACTGAAGCTTTCTTT.

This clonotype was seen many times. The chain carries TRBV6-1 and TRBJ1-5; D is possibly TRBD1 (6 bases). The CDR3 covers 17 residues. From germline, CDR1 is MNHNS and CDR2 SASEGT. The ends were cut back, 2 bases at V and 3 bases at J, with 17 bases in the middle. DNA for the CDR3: TGTGCCAGCAGTGAAATACAGGGTATTGTTTCCAATCAGCCCCAGCATTTT. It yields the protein CASSEIQGIVSNQPQHF.

The CDR3 nucleotides read TGTGCCATCAGTGAGGGGGACGGCAATCAGCCCCAGCATTTT. Protein: CAISEGDGNQPQHF. The chain couples TRBV10-3 to TRBJ1-5, with D perhaps matching TRBD1 (5 bases). V lost 2 bases, J lost 2 bases, and 7 bases lay in between. CDR1 and CDR2 (germline): ENHRY, SYGVKD. The CDR3 spans 14 residues.

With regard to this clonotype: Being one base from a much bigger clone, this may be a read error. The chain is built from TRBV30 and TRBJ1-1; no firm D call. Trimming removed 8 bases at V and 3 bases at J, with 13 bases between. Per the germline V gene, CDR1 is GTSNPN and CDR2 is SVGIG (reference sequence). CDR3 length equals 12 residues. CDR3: CARHHGYTEAFF. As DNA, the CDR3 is TGTGCCAGGCACCACGGGTACACTGAAGCTTTCTTT.

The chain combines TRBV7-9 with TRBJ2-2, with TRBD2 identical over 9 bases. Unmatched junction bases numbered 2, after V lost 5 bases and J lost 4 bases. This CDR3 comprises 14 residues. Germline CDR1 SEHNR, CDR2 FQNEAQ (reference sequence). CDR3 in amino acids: CASSAGGGTGELFF. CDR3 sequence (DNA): TGTGCCAGCAGCGCGGGGGGGGGCACCGGGGAGCTGTTTTTT.

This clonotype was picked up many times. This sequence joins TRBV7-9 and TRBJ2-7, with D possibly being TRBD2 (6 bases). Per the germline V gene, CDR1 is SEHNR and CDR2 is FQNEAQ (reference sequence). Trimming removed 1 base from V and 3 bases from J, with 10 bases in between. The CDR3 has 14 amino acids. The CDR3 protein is CASSLEEGLYEQYF. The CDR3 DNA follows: TGTGCCAGCAGCTTAGAGGAGGGCCTCTACGAGCAGTACTTC.

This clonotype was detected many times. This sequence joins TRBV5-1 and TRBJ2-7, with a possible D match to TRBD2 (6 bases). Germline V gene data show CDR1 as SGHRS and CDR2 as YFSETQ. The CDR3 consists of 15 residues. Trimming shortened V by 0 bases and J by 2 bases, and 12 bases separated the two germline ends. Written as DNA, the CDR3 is TGCGCCAGCAGCTTGGTGGCGGGGCCAGCCTACGAGCAGTACTTC. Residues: CASSLVAGPAYEQYF.

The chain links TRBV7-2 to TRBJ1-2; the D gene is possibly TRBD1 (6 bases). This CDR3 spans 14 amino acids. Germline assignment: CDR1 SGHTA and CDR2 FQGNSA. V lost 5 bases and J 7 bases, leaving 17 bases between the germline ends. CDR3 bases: TGTGCCAGCAGCCAACAGGGAGCTGGCGGTGGCTACACCTTC. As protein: CASSQQGAGGGYTF. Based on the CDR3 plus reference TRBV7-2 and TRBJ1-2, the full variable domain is GAGVSQSPSNKVTEKGKDVELRCDPISGHTALYWYRQSLGQGLEFLIYFQGNSAPDKSGLPSDRFSAERTGGSVSTLTIQRTQQEDSAVYLCASSQQGAGGGYTFGSGTRLTVV.

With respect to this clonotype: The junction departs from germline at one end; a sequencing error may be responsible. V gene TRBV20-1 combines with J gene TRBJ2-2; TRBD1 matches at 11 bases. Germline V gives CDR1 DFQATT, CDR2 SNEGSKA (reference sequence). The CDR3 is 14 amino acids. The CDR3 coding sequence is TGCAGTGCTATGGGACAGGGGGACACCGGGGAGCTGTCTTGG. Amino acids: CSAMGQGDTGELSW.

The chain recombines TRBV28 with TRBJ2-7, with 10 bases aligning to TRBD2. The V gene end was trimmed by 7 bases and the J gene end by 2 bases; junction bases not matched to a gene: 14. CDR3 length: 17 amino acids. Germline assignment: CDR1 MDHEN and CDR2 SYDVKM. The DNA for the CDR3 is TGTGCCAGCATACCCGAATTACTAGCGGGACCGACCTACGAGCAGTACTTC. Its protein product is CASIPELLAGPTYEQYF.

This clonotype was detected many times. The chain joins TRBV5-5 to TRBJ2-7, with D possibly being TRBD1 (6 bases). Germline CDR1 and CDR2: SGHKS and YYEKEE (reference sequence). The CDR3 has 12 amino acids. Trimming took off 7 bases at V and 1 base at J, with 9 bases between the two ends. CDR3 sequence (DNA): TGTGCCAGCTTCAGGGGTTCCTACGAGCAGTACTTC. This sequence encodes CASFRGSYEQYF. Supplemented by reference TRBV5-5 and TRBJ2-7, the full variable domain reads DAGVTQSPTHLIKTRGQQVTLRCSPISGHKSVSWYQQVLGQGPQFIFQYYEKEERGRGNFPDRFSARQFPNYSSELNVNALLLGDSALYLCASFRGSYEQYFGPGTRLTVT.

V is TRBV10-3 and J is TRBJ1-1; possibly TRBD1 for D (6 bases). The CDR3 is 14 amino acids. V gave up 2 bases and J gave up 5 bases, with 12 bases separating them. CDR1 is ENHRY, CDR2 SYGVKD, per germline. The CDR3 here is CAISEVGRGTEAFF. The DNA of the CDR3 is TGTGCCATCAGTGAGGTGGGCAGGGGAACTGAAGCTTTCTTT.

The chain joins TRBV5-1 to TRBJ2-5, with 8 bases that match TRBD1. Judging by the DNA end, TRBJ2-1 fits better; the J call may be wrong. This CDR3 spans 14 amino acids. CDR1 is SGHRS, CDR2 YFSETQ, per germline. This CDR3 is CASSSRGRDNEQFF. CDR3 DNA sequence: TGCGCCAGCAGCTCCAGGGGGCGAGACAATGAGCAGTTCTTC.

The CDR3 bases are TGTGCCAGCAGCCAAGATGGGGACAGGGCTTCACAAGCTTTCTTT. This sequence encodes CASSQDGDRASQAFF. This chain uses TRBV3-1 with TRBJ1-1, with 9 positions matching TRBD1. Germline V gene lookup returns CDR1 LGHDT and CDR2 YNNKEL (reference sequence). J gave up 9 bases and V 0 bases, and 8 bases lay outside the gene matches. The CDR3 sequence is 15 residues long.

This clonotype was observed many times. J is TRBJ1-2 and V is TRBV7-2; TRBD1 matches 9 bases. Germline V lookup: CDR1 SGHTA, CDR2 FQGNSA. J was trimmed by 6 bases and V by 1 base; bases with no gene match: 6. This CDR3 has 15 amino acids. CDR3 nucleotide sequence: TGTGCCAGCAGCTTAGAGGCGGGGACAGGGAATGGCTACACCTTC. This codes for CASSLEAGTGNGYTF.

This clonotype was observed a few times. CDR3 in DNA: TGTGCCATCAGTGAGTCGTCTAGCGGGTCCAATGAGCAGTTCTTC. Translated, it gives CAISESSSGSNEQFF. This chain links TRBV10-3 with TRBJ2-1; 8 positions agree with TRBD2. Trimming took 0 bases from V and 6 from J; bases not matched to a gene: 4. The CDR3 loop spans 15 amino acids. The germline CDR1 and CDR2 sequences are ENHRY and SYGVKD.

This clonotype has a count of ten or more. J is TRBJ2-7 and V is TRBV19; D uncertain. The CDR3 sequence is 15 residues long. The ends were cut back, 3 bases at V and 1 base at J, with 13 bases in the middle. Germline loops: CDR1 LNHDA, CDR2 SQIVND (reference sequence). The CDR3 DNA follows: TGTGCCAGTAGTATCGGAAGAGGCAATTCCTACGAGCAGTACTTC. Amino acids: CASSIGRGNSYEQYF.

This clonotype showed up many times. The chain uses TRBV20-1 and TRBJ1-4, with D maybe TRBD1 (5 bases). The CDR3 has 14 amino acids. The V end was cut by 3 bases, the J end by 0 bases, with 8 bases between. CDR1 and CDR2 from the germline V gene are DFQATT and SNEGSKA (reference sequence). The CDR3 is CSARSDTTNEKLFF. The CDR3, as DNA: TGCAGTGCTAGGTCGGACACAACTAATGAAAAACTGTTTTTT.

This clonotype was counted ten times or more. CDR3 bases: TGTGCCAGCAGCCCCGGTCAGGGGGCAGGGGAGGAGACCCAGTACTTC. Protein product: CASSPGQGAGEETQYF. The chain joins TRBV12-3 or TRBV12-4 to TRBJ2-5; TRBD1 matches at 8 bases. V shed 6 bases and J 5 bases; nucleotides not matched to a gene: 14. This CDR3 contains 16 residues.